The 30 T cell receptor beta chains given below trace back to one sample, sequenced in a study of CD8 T cells in ankylosing spondylitis. TCRdb called the 5' RACE reads again in MiXCR, with one record for every CDR3 protein. The sample holds around 130,000 distinct CDR3 sequences; roughly 7.3% are singletons and the top ten take 9.5% to 15%. The sequenced sample was blood, either unsorted or a sorted T cell fraction (not recorded which). All receptors derive from a male donor with ankylosing spondylitis or in good health (not recorded which).

This clonotype appeared many times. The rearrangement links TRBV28 to TRBJ2-2, with 8 bases identical to TRBD2. Germline trimming cut 3 bases from V and 0 bases from J; bases unmatched to any gene: 3. Germline-derived CDR1 and CDR2 are MDHEN and SYDVKM. The CDR3 is 16 residues long. This CDR3 is CASSFRGGPNTGELFF. CDR3 sequence (DNA): TGTGCCAGCAGTTTCCGGGGGGGGCCGAACACCGGGGAGCTGTTTTTT.

This clonotype was observed at least ten times. The V call is TRBV5-1, the J call TRBJ1-2; 10 bases line up with TRBD1. This CDR3 spans 15 amino acids. Germline V gives CDR1 SGHRS, CDR2 YFSETQ. Trimming removed 1 base from V and 7 bases from J; junction bases left unmatched: 7. CDR3 sequence: CASSLSSTGGFGYTF. The DNA of the CDR3 is TGCGCCAGCAGCTTGTCTTCGACAGGGGGCTTTGGCTACACCTTC.

This clonotype was seen repeatedly, ten times or more. The chain joins TRBV9 to TRBJ2-6; D is perhaps TRBD2 (5 bases). CDR1 is SGDLS and CDR2 is YYNGEE in the germline V gene. The CDR3 is made up of 16 amino acids. V dropped 0 bases and J dropped 1 base, with 8 bases sitting between them. The CDR3 DNA reads as TGTGCCAGCAGCGTAGGAGGGAGATCTGGGGCCAACGTCCTGACTTTC. Translation: CASSVGGRSGANVLTF.

The chain has TRBV5-1 and TRBJ2-5; 7 bases line up with TRBD2. The length of the CDR3 is 15 residues. In germline, CDR1 is SGHRS, CDR2 YFSETQ. The junction had 10 bases not matched to a gene; V was cut back by 4 bases and J by 4 bases. The DNA for the CDR3 is TGCGCCAGCAGCCCACCTACTAGCGAGGTAGAGACCCAGTACTTC. As protein: CASSPPTSEVETQYF.

The table lists this clonotype with many counts. The chain employs TRBV20-1 and TRBJ2-3; possible D gene TRBD2, 5 bases. The CDR3 totals 14 residues. Trimming shortened V by 3 bases and J by 1 base, and 11 bases separated the two germline ends. Germline CDR1 DFQATT, CDR2 SNEGSKA (reference sequence). For the CDR3, the DNA is TGCAGTGCTAGGTGGGCGGAGGGCACAGATACGCAGTATTTT. Protein sequence: CSARWAEGTDTQYF.

This clonotype has ten or more counts. This chain uses TRBV20-1 with TRBJ2-3, with 13 nucleotides matching TRBD2. This CDR3 is built from 16 residues. V shed 6 bases and J 4 bases; nucleotides not matched to a gene: 10. Germline values: CDR1 DFQATT, CDR2 SNEGSKA (reference sequence). CDR3 in amino acids: CSALPTTSGRPDTQYF. The CDR3 DNA is TGCAGTGCCCTCCCCACGACTAGCGGGAGGCCAGATACGCAGTATTTT.

This clonotype was seen repeatedly, ten times or more. The chain carries TRBV7-9 and TRBJ2-7; 7 bases are a match to TRBD1. J lost 2 bases, V lost 8 bases, and 3 bases had no gene match. Germline values: CDR1 SEHNR, CDR2 FQNEAQ (reference sequence). The CDR3 covers 12 residues. The CDR3, as DNA: TGTGCCAGCGATCAGGGGGCCTACGAGCAGTACTTC. Its protein is CASDQGAYEQYF.

This clonotype was counted only a few times. The chain has TRBV20-1 and TRBJ1-5, with a possible D match to TRBD1 (5 bases). The CDR3 spans 17 residues. Germline V gene data show CDR1 as DFQATT and CDR2 as SNEGSKA (reference sequence). V lost 6 bases to trimming and J lost 0 bases, with 21 bases between them. CDR3 region: CSAHLGDPPYSNQPQHF. CDR3 nucleotide sequence: TGCAGTGCCCACCTCGGGGACCCTCCATATAGCAATCAGCCCCAGCATTTT.

This clonotype showed up many times. V and J are TRBV5-6 and TRBJ1-1; D is unresolved. The CDR3 length is 13 residues. V lost 2 bases and J lost 6, with 11 bases in between. Germline CDR1 and CDR2: SGHDT and YYEEEE. Written as DNA, the CDR3 is TGTGCCAGCAGCTTCGGCCGTGGGGCTGAAGCTTTCTTT. The encoded protein is CASSFGRGAEAFF.

This clonotype was observed at least ten times. V usage is TRBV20-1 and J usage is TRBJ2-3, with D perhaps being TRBD1 or TRBD2 (5 bases each). CDR3 length: 16 residues. Germline lookup yields CDR1 DFQATT and CDR2 SNEGSKA (reference sequence). V lost 2 bases and J 6 bases, leaving 21 bases between the germline ends. This CDR3 reads CSARIRGNRAADTQYF. The CDR3 DNA reads TGCAGTGCTAGAATCCGGGGCAACCGAGCGGCGGATACGCAGTATTTT.

This clonotype was observed at least ten times. The gene calls are TRBV5-1 and TRBJ2-5, with unresolved D. Trimming took off 2 bases at V and 2 bases at J, with 4 bases between the two ends. Germline V CDR1 and CDR2: SGHRS, YFSETQ. CDR3 length equals 12 residues. CDR3 nucleotide sequence: TGCGCCAGCAGCTTAAAACAAGAGACCCAGTACTTC. Its translation is CASSLKQETQYF. The whole variable domain, filled in from reference TRBV5-1 and TRBJ2-5, reads KAGVTQTPRYLIKTRGQQVTLSCSPISGHRSVSWYQQTPGQGLQFLFEYFSETQRNKGNFPGRFSGRQFSNSRSEMNVSTLELGDSALYLCASSLKQETQYFGPGTRLLVL.

This chain links TRBV19 with TRBJ2-1; unclear D gene. Per the germline V gene, CDR1 is LNHDA and CDR2 is SQIVND (reference sequence). The CDR3 extends over 12 amino acids. The ends were cut back, 5 bases at V and 8 bases at J, with 10 bases in the middle. The CDR3 protein is CASSLGWDEQFF. CDR3 bases: TGTGCCAGTAGTCTCGGTTGGGATGAGCAGTTCTTC.

This clonotype was observed many times. The chain couples TRBV6-5 to TRBJ2-7; 8 bases map to TRBD1. Germline CDR1 is MNHEY and CDR2 is SVGAGI. The CDR3 loop spans 16 amino acids. Trimming removed 0 bases from V and 5 bases from J; junction bases left unmatched: 9. This CDR3 reads CASSYSRQGARNEQYF. The CDR3 nucleotides read TGTGCCAGCAGTTACTCTCGGCAGGGGGCGAGAAACGAGCAGTACTTC.

This clonotype has a count of ten or more. This chain joins TRBV12-3 or TRBV12-4 and TRBJ1-1, with no clear D. The V end lost 3 bases, the J end lost 3 bases, and 8 bases lay between the germline ends. The CDR3 totals 13 residues. The CDR3 DNA is TGTGCCAGCAGTTTTTCCCAAGACACTGAAGCTTTCTTT. This gives the protein CASSFSQDTEAFF.

This clonotype was seen many times. The chain couples TRBV25-1 to TRBJ2-2; 8 bases fit TRBD1. This CDR3 region has 18 residues. Germline V gene sequence: CDR1 MGHDK, CDR2 SYGVNS. After removal of 2 bases from V and 6 bases from J, the junction contained 14 bases not matched to a gene. The CDR3: CASSEPSARGRRAGELFF. CDR3 DNA: TGTGCCAGCAGTGAACCAAGCGCCAGGGGGCGGAGGGCCGGGGAGCTGTTTTTT.

This clonotype has ten or more counts. The V call is TRBV7-2, the J call TRBJ2-5; 13 positions match TRBD2. J lost 2 bases, V lost 4 bases, and 4 bases had no gene match. Germline V CDR1 and CDR2: SGHTA, FQGNSA. The CDR3 extends over 16 amino acids. CDR3 loop: CASSSGLAGIQETQYF. CDR3 sequence (DNA): TGTGCCAGCAGCTCGGGACTAGCGGGGATACAAGAGACCCAGTACTTC.

This clonotype was picked up many times. The chain combines TRBV6-1 with TRBJ2-7; 12 nucleotides agree with TRBD1. The J segment lost 7 bases and the V segment lost 6 bases, leaving 10 bases of the junction unmatched. The CDR3 has 15 residues. Germline V gene sequence: CDR1 MNHNS, CDR2 SASEGT. The CDR3 DNA follows: TGTGCCAGCAGACCCGAGGGACAGGGGGCGGGTGAGCAGTACTTC. The encoded protein is CASRPEGQGAGEQYF.

This clonotype has at least ten counts. V is TRBV20-1 and J is TRBJ2-2; 10 nucleotides match TRBD2. The CDR3 is made up of 15 amino acids. V lost 6 bases to trimming and J lost 1 base; unmatched junction nucleotides: 5. Germline CDR1 DFQATT, CDR2 SNEGSKA (reference sequence). The CDR3: CSAPLAGRNTGELFF. Here the CDR3 DNA reads TGCAGTGCCCCACTAGCGGGGAGGAACACCGGGGAGCTGTTTTTT.

This clonotype was detected many times. This chain connects TRBV29-1 to TRBJ2-1, with 7 bases that match TRBD2. This CDR3 is built from 14 residues. V gave up 2 bases and J gave up 1 base; unmatched junction bases: 2. Germline lookup yields CDR1 SQVTM and CDR2 ANQGSEA. Here the CDR3 reads CSVELGRSYNEQFF. For the CDR3, the DNA is TGCAGCGTTGAACTCGGGAGGTCCTACAATGAGCAGTTCTTC.

The table lists this clonotype with many counts. The chain combines TRBV7-9 with TRBJ2-1; D uncertain. There are 16 residues in the CDR3. CDR1 and CDR2 from the germline V gene are SEHNR and FQNEAQ (reference sequence). V shed 3 bases and J shed 2 bases, with 14 bases lying between them. The CDR3 DNA reads as TGTGCCAGCAGCTTTGGCGTGGGATCTGCCTACAATGAGCAGTTCTTC. It encodes CASSFGVGSAYNEQFF.

This clonotype was detected ten times or more. The chain has TRBV7-2 and TRBJ2-7; D gene ambiguous. The germline V gene encodes CDR1 SGHTA and CDR2 FQGNSA. V dropped 5 bases and J dropped 6 bases, with 11 bases sitting between them. The CDR3 is 12 amino acids. CDR3 sequence (DNA): TGTGCCAGCAGCCCCCAGTTGAGCGAGCAGTACTTC. This codes for CASSPQLSEQYF.

This clonotype appeared many times. This sequence joins TRBV10-3 and TRBJ2-3; the match to TRBD1 covers 10 bases. Germline loops: CDR1 ENHRY, CDR2 SYGVKD. CDR3 size: 13 residues. Unmatched junction bases numbered 3, after V lost 7 bases and J lost 5 bases. The CDR3 loop reads CAIIRTGGDTQYF. CDR3 in DNA: TGTGCCATCATACGGACAGGGGGAGATACGCAGTATTTT.

This clonotype was counted ten times or more. V usage is TRBV12-3 or TRBV12-4 and J usage is TRBJ2-7; no definite D call. V was shortened by 1 base and J by 6 bases, with 13 bases between the two germline ends. The CDR3 extends over 14 amino acids. The chain's CDR3 is CASSLGGSTVEQYF. The CDR3 nucleotides read TGTGCCAGCAGTTTAGGGGGATCTACGGTCGAGCAGTACTTC.

This clonotype was counted at least ten times. The CDR3 is CASSFPSGRNTGELFF. The CDR3 DNA is TGCGCCAGCAGCTTTCCTAGCGGCAGGAACACCGGGGAGCTGTTTTTT. The rearrangement uses TRBV5-1 and TRBJ2-2, with 7 bases matching TRBD2. Germline CDR1 is SGHRS and CDR2 is YFSETQ. The CDR3 loop spans 16 amino acids. V gave up 2 bases and J gave up 1 base; unmatched junction bases: 5.

This clonotype was recorded at least ten times. The chain uses TRBV20-1 and TRBJ1-1; the D is unclear. The germline V gene has CDR1 DFQATT and CDR2 SNEGSKA (reference sequence). The CDR3 loop spans 13 amino acids. V was pared by 4 bases and J by 0 bases, with 9 bases between. In DNA, the CDR3 is TGCAGTGCTATCGGGTCTATGAACACTGAAGCTTTCTTT. Residues: CSAIGSMNTEAFF.

This clonotype was detected ten times or more. The chain combines TRBV20-1 with TRBJ2-7; 8 bases are shared with TRBD1. With 1 base clipped from V and 4 bases from J, the junction kept 15 bases outside the gene matches. The CDR3 totals 17 residues. Germline CDR1 DFQATT, CDR2 SNEGSKA (reference sequence). The CDR3 region is CSARAKSTGDDPYEQYF. CDR3 DNA: TGCAGTGCTAGAGCGAAATCGACAGGGGATGATCCTTACGAGCAGTACTTC.

This clonotype was seen at least ten times. The chain has TRBV11-1 and TRBJ1-1; 9 bases are a match to TRBD1. Per the germline V gene, CDR1 is SGHAT and CDR2 is FQDESV (reference sequence). The CDR3 spans 19 residues. The V gene end was trimmed by 3 bases and the J gene end by 6 bases; junction bases not matched to a gene: 20. DNA for the CDR3: TGTGCCAGCAGCTTTCCCCGGGGACAGGGCGCGGAAAGGAGGCCTGAAGCTTTCTTT. Its translation: CASSFPRGQGAERRPEAFF. The whole variable domain, remainder taken from reference TRBV11-1 and TRBJ1-1, is EAEVAQSPRYKITEKSQAVAFWCDPISGHATLYWYRQILGQGPELLVQFQDESVVDDSQLPKDRFSAERLKGVDSTLKIQPAELGDSAMYLCASSFPRGQGAERRPEAFFGQGTRLTVV.

This clonotype came up a few times. The chain links TRBV5-1 to TRBJ2-1; 7 bases align to TRBD2. CDR1 is SGHRS and CDR2 is YFSETQ in the germline V gene. The length of the CDR3 is 13 residues. The V and J ends lost 5 bases and 6 bases, in that order; junction bases with no gene match: 5. CDR3 nucleotide sequence: TGCGCCAGCAGGCAAGCGGGACCCAATGAGCAGTTCTTC. This gives the protein CASRQAGPNEQFF.

This clonotype was counted many times. This chain joins TRBV5-1 and TRBJ2-3; D is undetermined. Germline CDR1 SGHRS, CDR2 YFSETQ. V was shortened by 0 bases and J by 4 bases, with 12 bases between the two germline ends. The CDR3 loop spans 15 amino acids. CDR3 nucleotides: TGCGCCAGCAGCTTGGGGGCAGGACGGGCAGATACGCAGTATTTT. Amino acid sequence: CASSLGAGRADTQYF.

This clonotype has a count of ten or more. V usage is TRBV5-1 and J usage is TRBJ2-3; 9 bases line up with TRBD2. This CDR3 region has 17 residues. The germline V gene has CDR1 SGHRS and CDR2 YFSETQ. J gave up 3 bases and V 4 bases, and 12 bases lay outside the gene matches. The DNA for the CDR3 is TGCGCCAGCAGCCCGGGCCGGAGCGGGGGGATAACAGATACGCAGTATTTT. It is translated as CASSPGRSGGITDTQYF.